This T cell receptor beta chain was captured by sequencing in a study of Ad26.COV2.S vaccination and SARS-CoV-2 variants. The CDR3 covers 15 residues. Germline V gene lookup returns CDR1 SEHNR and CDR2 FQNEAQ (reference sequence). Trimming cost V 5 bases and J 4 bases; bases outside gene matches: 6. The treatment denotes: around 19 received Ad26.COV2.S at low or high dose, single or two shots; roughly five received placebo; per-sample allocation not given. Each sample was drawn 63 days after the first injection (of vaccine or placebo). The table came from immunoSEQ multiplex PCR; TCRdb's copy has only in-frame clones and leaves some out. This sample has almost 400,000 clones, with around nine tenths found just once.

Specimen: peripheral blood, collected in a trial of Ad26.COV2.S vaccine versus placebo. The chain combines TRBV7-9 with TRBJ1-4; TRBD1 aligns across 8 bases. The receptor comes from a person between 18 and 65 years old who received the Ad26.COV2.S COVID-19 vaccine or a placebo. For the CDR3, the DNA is TGTGCCAGCAGCCCCTGGACAGGGAATAATGAAAAACTGTTTTTT. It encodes CASSPWTGNNEKLFF.